The rows below give T cell receptor beta chains drawn from one sample of a study of blood T cells in healthy people across ages. TCRdb used MiXCR to reprocess the 5' RACE reads, holding one entry per CDR3 protein. The sample has around 1.1 million distinct CDR3 sequences, roughly two fifths seen once. Sequencing used blood. These receptors were collected from a man in his late teens or twenties in good health. Each CDR3 is given with its conserved first and last residue. D genes are given only for firm matches. Some rows mark clone size as missing; the rest say once, few, many or name a class of expanded clone.

J | length | D | size | V | DNA | CDR3
TRBJ2-7 | 16 | TRBD2 | - | TRBV6-2/TRBV6-3 | TGTGCCAGCAGTTCGACTAGCGGGGGGCCGGTTTACGAGCAGTACTTC | CASSSTSGGPVYEQYF
TRBJ2-3 | 13 | - | - | TRBV4-2 | TGTGCCAGCAGCCAAGATATTGGAGATACGCAGTATTTT | CASSQDIGDTQYF
TRBJ2-3 | 21 | - | - | TRBV5-1 | TGCGCCAGCAGCTTTCCCTTCAGGGTGCCCACAGATATTCCGGCCACAGATACGCAGTATTTT | CASSFPFRVPTDIPATDTQYF
TRBJ2-7 | 14 | - | many | TRBV29-1 | TGCAGCGTTGCCCTGGGACCGCAATCCTACGAGCAGTACTTC | CSVALGPQSYEQYF
TRBJ2-1 | 13 | TRBD2 | few | TRBV20-1 | TGCAGTGCTTCCCCGGGGGGGGGATTTGAGCAGTTCTTC | CSASPGGGFEQFF
TRBJ1-2 | 12 | - | - | TRBV5-8 | TGTGCCAGCAGCCACTCATTTGGTGGCTACACCTTC | CASSHSFGGYTF
TRBJ2-7 | 12 | - | - | TRBV12-3/TRBV12-4 | TGTGCCAACAGTCGACTAGGCTATGAGCAGTACTTC | CANSRLGYEQYF
TRBJ1-1 | 14 | - | - | TRBV28 | TGTGCCAGCAGTGTAAAGTCAGTGAACACTGAAGCTTTCTTT | CASSVKSVNTEAFF
TRBJ2-6 | 17 | - | - | TRBV25-1 | TGTGCCAGCAGTGAATCCAGGGCCAACTCTGGGGCCAACGTCCTGACTTTC | CASSESRANSGANVLTF
TRBJ2-1 | 16 | - | few | TRBV12-3/TRBV12-4 | TGTGCCAGCATTCGGAGCGGCAAGGCCGGGAACAATGAGCAGTTCTTC | CASIRSGKAGNNEQFF
TRBJ1-1 | 11 | - | few | TRBV7-9 | TGTGCCAGCAGCTACGGAGGAACAGCTTTCTTT | CASSYGGTAFF
TRBJ2-4 | 13 | - | - | TRBV29-1 | TGCAGCGTTGGGCAGCTAGCCAAAAACATTCAGTACTTC | CSVGQLAKNIQYF
TRBJ2-2 | 13 | - | - | TRBV4-1 | TGCGCCAGCAGCCAAGATGCACAGCTACCGCTGTTTTTT | CASSQDAQLPLFF
TRBJ2-5 | 18 | - | once | TRBV4-3 | TGCGCCAGCAGCCAAGATGTCGTAGTGGGGGGGCCAGAAGAGACCCAGTACTTC | CASSQDVVVGGPEETQYF
TRBJ1-1 | 11 | - | few | TRBV12-3/TRBV12-4 | TGTGCCAGCAGTTTTCAGGGGTTAGCTTTCTTT | CASSFQGLAFF
TRBJ1-1 | 15 | TRBD1 | few | TRBV10-3 | TGTGCCATCAGGGGTAAGGGACAGGTGAACACTGAAGCTTTCTTT | CAIRGKGQVNTEAFF
TRBJ2-3 | 14 | TRBD2 | - | TRBV27 | TGTGCCAGCAGTGTTGGCGGGGGTCTCCGCACGCAGTATTTT | CASSVGGGLRTQYF
TRBJ2-3 | 14 | - | many | TRBV4-1 | TGCGCCAGCAGCCAAGGATTAGGGTCGGATACGCAGTATTTT | CASSQGLGSDTQYF
TRBJ1-5 | 15 | - | - | TRBV6-5 | TGTGCCAGCAGGAGCTTGGTTCATGGCAATCAGCCCCAGCATTTT | CASRSLVHGNQPQHF
TRBJ1-6 | 16 | - | - | TRBV7-8 | TGTGCCAGCAGCTCCTACGAACCAGGGCAAGGGTCACCCCTCCACTTT | CASSSYEPGQGSPLHF
TRBJ1-1 | 13 | - | - | TRBV5-1 | TGCGCCAGCAGCTTAGGGCGTGGTAATGAAGCTTTCTTT | CASSLGRGNEAFF
TRBJ1-2 | 14 | TRBD1 | - | TRBV9 | TGTGCCAGCAGCGTGGGGACAGGGTACCATGGCTACACCTTC | CASSVGTGYHGYTF
TRBJ1-2 | 14 | TRBD1 | - | TRBV12-3/TRBV12-4 | TGTGCCAGCACCAAGACAGGGGGTAACTATGGCTACACCTTC | CASTKTGGNYGYTF
TRBJ1-2 | 17 | - | - | TRBV7-2 | TGTGCCAGCAGCTTAGCGCGTTCCGGGGGCGCAAACTATGGCTACACCTTC | CASSLARSGGANYGYTF
TRBJ1-6 | 14 | - | - | TRBV7-3 | TGTGCCAGTAAGGAGAGCGGACTTAATTCACCCCTCCACTTT | CASKESGLNSPLHF
TRBJ1-6 | 14 | - | - | TRBV9 | TGTGCCAGCAGCGGGGAGAGGGATTCGGGACCCCTCCACTTT | CASSGERDSGPLHF